Only one count was recorded for the clone carrying this T cell receptor (beta chain). This record comes from a study of blood T cell repertoires in COVID-19. Study-wide context: Both acute and convalescent COVID-19 samples were obtained from the United States, Italy and Spain.

Study processing details: The assay estimated nucleated cells by amplifying reference gene primers. Sequencing used immunoSEQ multiplex PCR; TCRdb keeps in-frame clones, though not all of them. V and J calls plus clone size are reproduced from that table; the DNA served to infer D and trimming. Here the sample spans 200,000 to 250,000 clones, less than 85% being singletons. Before being deemed recovered, Cohort 3 donors had two negative PCRs, clearance, or symptom resolution. Germline V CDR1 and CDR2: SQVTM, ANQGSEA. The CDR3 has 13 amino acids. The trim removed 7 bases at V and 7 bases at J, leaving 10 bases unmatched.

This clonotype originated in a man aged 40-50 years who had recovered from COVID-19. The sample consisted of PBMCs or T cells enriched from blood (not recorded which). This chain links TRBV29-1 with TRBJ2-1, with TRBD2 identical over 7 bases. Here the CDR3 reads CSDLSGDVNEQFF. In nucleotides, the CDR3 is TGCAGCGATTTAAGCGGGGATGTGAATGAGCAGTTCTTC.